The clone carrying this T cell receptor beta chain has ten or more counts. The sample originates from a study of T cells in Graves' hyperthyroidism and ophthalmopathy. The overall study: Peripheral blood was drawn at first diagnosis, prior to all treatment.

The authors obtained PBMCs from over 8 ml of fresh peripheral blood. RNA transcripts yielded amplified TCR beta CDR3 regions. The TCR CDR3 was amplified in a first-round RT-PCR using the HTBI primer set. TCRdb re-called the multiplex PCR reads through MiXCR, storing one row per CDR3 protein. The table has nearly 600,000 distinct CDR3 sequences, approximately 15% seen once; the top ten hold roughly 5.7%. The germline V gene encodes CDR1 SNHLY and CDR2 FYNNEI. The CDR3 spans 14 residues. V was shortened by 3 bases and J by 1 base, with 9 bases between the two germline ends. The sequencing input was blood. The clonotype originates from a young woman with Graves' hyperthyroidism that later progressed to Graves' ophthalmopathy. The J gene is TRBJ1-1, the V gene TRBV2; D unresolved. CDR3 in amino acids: CASSDLGQNTEAFF. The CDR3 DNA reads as TGTGCCAGCAGTGATTTAGGCCAGAACACTGAAGCTTTCTTT.